The rows below give T cell receptor beta chains drawn from one sample of a study of CD8+ T cells in alopecia areata. Only in-frame clones appear in the TCRdb table, and some are missing; sequencing was by immunoSEQ multiplex PCR. The table includes under 200,000 clones, less than 70% detected once. The sample in question was CD4+ T cells sorted from blood, obtained at week 4, from a patient treated with tofacitinib. Receptors originate from a human donor with alopecia areata. Each CDR3 is given with its conserved first and last residue. Each record gives: V gene, J gene, clone size, D gene, CDR3 DNA, CDR3 protein. The D gene is left open where the match is weak. The size entry is marked missing in some rows and otherwise reads once, few, many or a size class.

V gene: TRBV19; J gene: TRBJ1-1; clone size: .; D gene: TRBD1; CDR3 DNA: TGTGCCAGTAGTTGGACCACAGGGGGCACTGAAGCTTTCTTT; CDR3 protein: CASSWTTGGTEAFF
V gene: TRBV6-5; J gene: TRBJ2-7; clone size: .; D gene: TRBD1; CDR3 DNA: TGTGCCAGCACCCCGGGACAGACCTACGAGCAGTACTTC; CDR3 protein: CASTPGQTYEQYF
V gene: TRBV29-1; J gene: TRBJ1-2; clone size: few; D gene: TRBD1; CDR3 DNA: TGCAGCGTCGACAGGGGTTCTGGCTACACCTTC; CDR3 protein: CSVDRGSGYTF
V gene: TRBV30; J gene: TRBJ1-6; clone size: .; D gene: .; CDR3 DNA: TGTGCCTGGAGTTCGACCTATAATTCACCCCTCCACTTT; CDR3 protein: CAWSSTYNSPLHF
V gene: TRBV5-6; J gene: TRBJ2-7; clone size: .; D gene: TRBD1; CDR3 DNA: TGTGCCAGCAGCCCGACAGGGACCTACGAGCAGTACTTC; CDR3 protein: CASSPTGTYEQYF
V gene: TRBV5-1; J gene: TRBJ2-7; clone size: .; D gene: .; CDR3 DNA: TGCGCCAGCAGCTCGCTCGGGGGAAACGAGCAGTACTTC; CDR3 protein: CASSSLGGNEQYF
V gene: TRBV30; J gene: TRBJ2-5; clone size: .; D gene: TRBD2; CDR3 DNA: TGTGCCGAAAGCCGCGGGGGCCAAGAGACCCAGTACTTC; CDR3 protein: CAESRGGQETQYF
V gene: TRBV2; J gene: TRBJ2-5; clone size: .; D gene: .; CDR3 DNA: TGTGCCAGCAGGGGACGAACTGGGGAGACCCAGTACTTC; CDR3 protein: CASRGRTGETQYF
V gene: TRBV10-3; J gene: TRBJ2-3; clone size: .; D gene: .; CDR3 DNA: TGTGCCATCAGTGAAAGCAGGGCTAGCACAGATACGCAGTATTTT; CDR3 protein: CAISESRASTDTQYF
V gene: TRBV29-1; J gene: TRBJ2-3; clone size: .; D gene: TRBD1; CDR3 DNA: TGCAGCGGTGTTACAGGGGGCGGAGATACGCAGTATTTT; CDR3 protein: CSGVTGGGDTQYF
V gene: TRBV27; J gene: TRBJ2-1; clone size: many; D gene: TRBD1; CDR3 DNA: TGTGCCAGCACCGGGACAGGGAACAATGAGCAGTTCTTC; CDR3 protein: CASTGTGNNEQFF
V gene: TRBV6-6; J gene: TRBJ2-7; clone size: .; D gene: TRBD2; CDR3 DNA: TGTGCCAGCAGTTACTCGCGGGGGGCGGGTGAGCAGTACTTC; CDR3 protein: CASSYSRGAGEQYF
V gene: TRBV7-6; J gene: TRBJ1-2; clone size: .; D gene: TRBD1; CDR3 DNA: TGTGCCAGCAGCCGTGGACAGGGAGGTGGCTACACCTTC; CDR3 protein: CASSRGQGGGYTF
V gene: TRBV11-1; J gene: TRBJ2-7; clone size: .; D gene: .; CDR3 DNA: TGTGCCAGCAGCTTACTCAGGGGCCGAACCTCCTACGAGCAGTACTTC; CDR3 protein: CASSLLRGRTSYEQYF
V gene: TRBV14; J gene: TRBJ2-2; clone size: .; D gene: .; CDR3 DNA: TGTGCCAGCAGCCGAGACACGGGTCTAGAGAACACCGGGGAGCTGTTTTTT; CDR3 protein: CASSRDTGLENTGELFF
V gene: TRBV30; J gene: TRBJ1-5; clone size: once; D gene: .; CDR3 DNA: TGTGCCTGGAGTGGACAGAACAATCAGCCCCAGCATTTT; CDR3 protein: CAWSGQNNQPQHF
V gene: TRBV6-5; J gene: TRBJ2-4; clone size: .; D gene: .; CDR3 DNA: TGTGCCAGCAGTTACTCGTCAGCGGCCTCCATTCAGTACTTC; CDR3 protein: CASSYSSAASIQYF
V gene: TRBV7-2; J gene: TRBJ1-2; clone size: .; D gene: .; CDR3 DNA: TGTGCCAGCAGCTTAGCGGTGGGGATTGGCTACACCTTC; CDR3 protein: CASSLAVGIGYTF
V gene: TRBV18; J gene: TRBJ2-5; clone size: .; D gene: .; CDR3 DNA: TGTGCCAGCTCACCACCGTCTCTGGGGGTTCGGGAGACCCAGTACTTC; CDR3 protein: CASSPPSLGVRETQYF
V gene: TRBV10-3; J gene: TRBJ2-7; clone size: .; D gene: TRBD1; CDR3 DNA: TGTGCCATCACAGGGGGCGTTGGCAGCGAGCAGTACTTC; CDR3 protein: CAITGGVGSEQYF
V gene: TRBV27; J gene: TRBJ2-7; clone size: .; D gene: .; CDR3 DNA: TGTGCCAGCAGGCTCACGTATGGGGCCTACGAGCAGTACTTC; CDR3 protein: CASRLTYGAYEQYF
V gene: TRBV11-2; J gene: TRBJ2-6; clone size: .; D gene: .; CDR3 DNA: TGTGCCAGCACCTCACTCTCTGGGGCCAACGTCCTGACTTTC; CDR3 protein: CASTSLSGANVLTF
V gene: TRBV7-9; J gene: TRBJ1-2; clone size: .; D gene: TRBD1; CDR3 DNA: TGTGCCAGCAGCTCGGGGACAGGGCTCAACTATGGCTACACCTTC; CDR3 protein: CASSSGTGLNYGYTF
V gene: TRBV30; J gene: TRBJ1-5; clone size: .; D gene: .; CDR3 DNA: TGTGCCTGGAGTGTACTAGGGGCGATCAATCAGCCCCAGCATTTT; CDR3 protein: CAWSVLGAINQPQHF
V gene: TRBV5-1; J gene: TRBJ2-3; clone size: once; D gene: .; CDR3 DNA: TGCGCCAGCAGCTTGCGAGGGGTGAGGCCAGATACGCAGTATTTT; CDR3 protein: CASSLRGVRPDTQYF
V gene: TRBV6-1; J gene: TRBJ2-4; clone size: .; D gene: .; CDR3 DNA: TGTGCCAGCAGTTATGTACAAGCCGAAAACATTCAGTACTTC; CDR3 protein: CASSYVQAENIQYF
V gene: TRBV27; J gene: TRBJ1-1; clone size: .; D gene: .; CDR3 DNA: TGTGCCAGCAGGCCGTACGGGAACACTGAAGCTTTCTTT; CDR3 protein: CASRPYGNTEAFF
V gene: TRBV29-1; J gene: TRBJ1-2; clone size: .; D gene: .; CDR3 DNA: TGCAGCGTTTTTCCTGATGGTGGCTACACCTTC; CDR3 protein: CSVFPDGGYTF
V gene: TRBV7-9; J gene: TRBJ1-5; clone size: .; D gene: .; CDR3 DNA: TGTGCCAGCAGCTTAGTCGGTCAGCCCCAGCATTTT; CDR3 protein: CASSLVGQPQHF
V gene: TRBV7-2; J gene: TRBJ1-2; clone size: few; D gene: .; CDR3 DNA: TGTGCCAGCAGCTTACATAGGGACCCGGGGGTTGGCTACACCTTC; CDR3 protein: CASSLHRDPGVGYTF
V gene: TRBV30; J gene: TRBJ1-1; clone size: .; D gene: .; CDR3 DNA: TGTGCCTCTGCCGGACCTGGACTGCCGAGGTCTGAAGCTTTCTTT; CDR3 protein: CASAGPGLPRSEAFF
V gene: TRBV18; J gene: TRBJ2-3; clone size: .; D gene: .; CDR3 DNA: TGTGCCAGCTCGTACCAGGGGTACACAGATACGCAGTATTTT; CDR3 protein: CASSYQGYTDTQYF
V gene: TRBV5-1; J gene: TRBJ2-7; clone size: .; D gene: .; CDR3 DNA: TGCGCCAGCAGCTTGGCTCCCGGTGGCGGGACCTACGAGCAGTACTTC; CDR3 protein: CASSLAPGGGTYEQYF
V gene: TRBV5-6; J gene: TRBJ2-7; clone size: .; D gene: TRBD1; CDR3 DNA: TGTGCCAGCAGCTTATATCACAGGGGGCAGAATGGCGAGCAGTACTTC; CDR3 protein: CASSLYHRGQNGEQYF
V gene: TRBV7-2; J gene: TRBJ2-1; clone size: .; D gene: .; CDR3 DNA: TGTGCCAGCAGCCACCCGGGGGGCTTCCGTTTATACAATGAGCAGTTCTTC; CDR3 protein: CASSHPGGFRLYNEQFF
V gene: TRBV29-1; J gene: TRBJ2-3; clone size: .; D gene: .; CDR3 DNA: TGCAGCGCCGCGGGGCTAAGCAGCACAGATACGCAGTATTTT; CDR3 protein: CSAAGLSSTDTQYF
V gene: TRBV4-3; J gene: TRBJ1-6; clone size: .; D gene: TRBD1; CDR3 DNA: TGCGCCAGCAGCCAAGAGACAGGGAATGGATCACCCCTCCACTTT; CDR3 protein: CASSQETGNGSPLHF
V gene: TRBV7-3; J gene: TRBJ2-1; clone size: .; D gene: TRBD2; CDR3 DNA: TGTGCCAGCAGCTTCCGGCGGGGGTACAATGAGCAGTTCTTC; CDR3 protein: CASSFRRGYNEQFF
V gene: TRBV5-1; J gene: TRBJ1-6; clone size: few; D gene: TRBD1; CDR3 DNA: TGTGCCAGCAGCGTAGGACAGGGGGATTCACCCCTCCACTTT; CDR3 protein: CASSVGQGDSPLHF
V gene: TRBV5-6; J gene: TRBJ1-2; clone size: .; D gene: .; CDR3 DNA: TGTGCCAGCAGCACCCCAGCGGGGGGGAGCTATGGCTACACCTTC; CDR3 protein: CASSTPAGGSYGYTF
V gene: TRBV10-3; J gene: TRBJ1-4; clone size: .; D gene: .; CDR3 DNA: TGTGCCATCAGACGGGACACGAATGAAAAACTGTTTTTT; CDR3 protein: CAIRRDTNEKLFF
V gene: TRBV29-1; J gene: TRBJ2-7; clone size: .; D gene: .; CDR3 DNA: TGCAGCCCCCGGTCTTTTATCTCCTACGAGCAGTACTTC; CDR3 protein: CSPRSFISYEQYF
V gene: TRBV30; J gene: TRBJ1-1; clone size: .; D gene: .; CDR3 DNA: TGTGCCTGGATATGGGGAATGAACACTGAAGCTTTCTTT; CDR3 protein: CAWIWGMNTEAFF
V gene: TRBV25-1; J gene: TRBJ2-1; clone size: .; D gene: .; CDR3 DNA: TGTGCCAGCAGTGACCCCACGGGTGAGCAGTTCTTC; CDR3 protein: CASSDPTGEQFF
V gene: TRBV20-1; J gene: TRBJ1-2; clone size: .; D gene: TRBD1; CDR3 DNA: TGCAGTGCTCTCCGGACAGGCTCAAACACCTTC; CDR3 protein: CSALRTGSNTF
V gene: TRBV7-9; J gene: TRBJ1-6; clone size: .; D gene: .; CDR3 DNA: TGTGCCAGCAGCTTGGAACAGTATAATTCACCCCTCCACTTT; CDR3 protein: CASSLEQYNSPLHF